This T cell receptor beta chain was sequenced in a study of T cells in Graves' hyperthyroidism and ophthalmopathy. The TCR beta CDR3 regions underwent amplification using RNA transcripts as the source. The primer set for the first-round RT-PCR of the TCR CDR3 was HTBI. TCRdb reprocessed the multiplex PCR reads via MiXCR and lists one record per CDR3 protein. The sample holds some 560,000 distinct CDR3 sequences, around 16% seen once. This clonotype was observed many times. Its antigen is not known. This CDR3 contains 15 residues. CDR1 is KGHSH, CDR2 LQKENI, per germline. V shed 2 bases and J shed 5 bases, with 15 bases lying between them. Study-level points and caveats: Ophthalmopathy, which appeared later, was predicted by the model a median 6.5 months before onset.

The receptor comes from a woman aged 25 to 39 with Graves' hyperthyroidism. V is TRBV18 and J is TRBJ2-5; possibly TRBD1 for D (6 bases). The sequenced material came from blood. The CDR3 reads CASSPGLAGQETQYF. The CDR3 DNA is TGTGCCAGCTCACCAGGGTTGGCAGGACAGGAGACCCAGTACTTC.